This T cell receptor (beta chain) derives from a study of blood T cell repertoires in COVID-19. In the study overall: T cells, B-cell-depleted T cells, or PBMCs provided the cDNA or gDNA that served as material.

Original analysis: Amplified reference gene primers provided the basis for estimating nucleated cell counts. Sequencing used immunoSEQ multiplex PCR; TCRdb keeps in-frame clones, though not all of them. V and J calls and clone size are given by that table; D and trimming were obtained from the DNA. The sample has roughly 140,000 clones; around 90% are singletons. What was sequenced was peripheral blood. The TCR sequence derives from a man aged 70 or older with acute or convalescent COVID-19.

CDR3 coding DNA: TGTGCCAGCAGCTTGGGCGGGAGGGCCAATGAGCAGTTCTTC. Amino acids: CASSLGGRANEQFF. The chain couples TRBV11-2 to TRBJ2-1; 9 bases line up with TRBD2. The CDR3 totals 14 residues. Germline CDR1 SGHAT, CDR2 FQNNGV. V lost 3 bases to trimming and J lost 6 bases; unmatched junction nucleotides: 3.